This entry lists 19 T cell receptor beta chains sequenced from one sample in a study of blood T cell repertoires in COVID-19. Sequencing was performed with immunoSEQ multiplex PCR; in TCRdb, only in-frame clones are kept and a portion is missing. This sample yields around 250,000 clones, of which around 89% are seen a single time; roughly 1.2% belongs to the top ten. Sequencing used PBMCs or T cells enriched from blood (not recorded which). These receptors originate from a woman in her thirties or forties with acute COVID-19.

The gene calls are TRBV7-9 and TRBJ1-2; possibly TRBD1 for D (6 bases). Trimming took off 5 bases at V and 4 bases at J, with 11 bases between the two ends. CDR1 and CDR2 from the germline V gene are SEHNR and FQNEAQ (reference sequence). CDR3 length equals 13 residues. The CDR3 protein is CASSNRAGYGYTF. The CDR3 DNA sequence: TGTGCCAGCAGCAACAGGGCTGGCTATGGCTACACCTTC.

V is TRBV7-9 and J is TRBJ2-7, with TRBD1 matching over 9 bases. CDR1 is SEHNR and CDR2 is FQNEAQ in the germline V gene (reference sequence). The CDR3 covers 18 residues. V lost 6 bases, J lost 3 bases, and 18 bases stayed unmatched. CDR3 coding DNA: TGTGCCAGCAGTTACTTGGGAGGGTTCGGGGACAGGGACTACGAGCAGTACTTC. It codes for CASSYLGGFGDRDYEQYF.

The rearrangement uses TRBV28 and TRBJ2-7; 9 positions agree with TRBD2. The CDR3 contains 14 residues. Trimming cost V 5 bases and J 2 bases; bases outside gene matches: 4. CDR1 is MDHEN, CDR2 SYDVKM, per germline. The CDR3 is CASSRGGATYEQYF. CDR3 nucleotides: TGTGCCAGCAGTCGCGGGGGGGCAACCTACGAGCAGTACTTC.

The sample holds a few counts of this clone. The CDR3 region has the DNA TGTGCCAGCAGCTTGGGTCTAGCGAACACCGGGGAGCTGTTTTTT. Translated: CASSLGLANTGELFF. The rearrangement joins TRBV5-6 to TRBJ2-2, with no clear D. The CDR3 length is 15 residues. CDR1 and CDR2 from the germline V gene are SGHDT and YYEEEE. V was trimmed by 0 bases and J by 0 bases, leaving 6 bases between them.

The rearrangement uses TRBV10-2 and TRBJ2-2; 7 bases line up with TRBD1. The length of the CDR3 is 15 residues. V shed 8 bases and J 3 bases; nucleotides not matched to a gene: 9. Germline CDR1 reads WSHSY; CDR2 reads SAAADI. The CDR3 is CASCARGRDTGELFF. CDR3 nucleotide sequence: TGCGCCAGCTGCGCAAGGGGGCGCGACACCGGGGAGCTGTTTTTT.

CDR3 nucleotides: TGTGCCAGCAGCCCCGGACAGGCCGGGCCTGGCTATGGCTACACCTTC. Translating it yields CASSPGQAGPGYGYTF. This rearrangement joins TRBV7-9 to TRBJ1-2; TRBD1 aligns across 7 bases. Germline-derived CDR1 and CDR2 are SEHNR and FQNEAQ (reference sequence). V shed 5 bases and J 4 bases; nucleotides not matched to a gene: 13. This CDR3 has 16 residues. The full variable domain, its missing parts supplied by reference TRBV7-9 and TRBJ1-2, is DTGVSQNPRHKITKRGQNVTFRCDPISEHNRLYWYRQTLGQGPEFLTYFQNEAQLEKSRLLSDRFSAERPKGSFSTLEIQRTEQGDSAMYLCASSPGQAGPGYGYTFGSGTRLTVV.

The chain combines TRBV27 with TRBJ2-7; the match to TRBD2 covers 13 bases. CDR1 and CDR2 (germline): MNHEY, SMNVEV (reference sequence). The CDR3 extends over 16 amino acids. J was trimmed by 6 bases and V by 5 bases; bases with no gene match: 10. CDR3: CASSLILAGGPGEQYV. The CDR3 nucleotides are TGTGCCAGCAGTCTGATACTAGCGGGAGGGCCGGGCGAGCAGTACGTC.

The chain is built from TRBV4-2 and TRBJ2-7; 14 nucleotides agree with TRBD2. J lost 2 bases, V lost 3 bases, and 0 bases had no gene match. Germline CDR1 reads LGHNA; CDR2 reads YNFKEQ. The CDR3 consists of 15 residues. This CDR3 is CASSQGLAGAYEQYF. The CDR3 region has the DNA TGTGCCAGCAGCCAGGGACTAGCGGGAGCCTACGAGCAGTACTTC.

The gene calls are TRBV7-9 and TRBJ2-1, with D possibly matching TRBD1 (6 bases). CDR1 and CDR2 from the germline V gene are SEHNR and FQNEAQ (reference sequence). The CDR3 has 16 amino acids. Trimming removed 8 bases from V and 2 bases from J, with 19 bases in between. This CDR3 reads CASLPGHLTTYNEQFF. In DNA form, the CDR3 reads TGTGCCAGCCTTCCGGGACACCTTACTACCTACAATGAGCAGTTCTTC.

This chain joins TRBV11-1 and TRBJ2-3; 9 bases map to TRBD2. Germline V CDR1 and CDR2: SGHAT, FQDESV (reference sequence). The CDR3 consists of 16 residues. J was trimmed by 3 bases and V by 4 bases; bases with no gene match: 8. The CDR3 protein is CASSSGREGGTDTQYF. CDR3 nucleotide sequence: TGTGCCAGCAGCTCCGGGCGGGAGGGCGGTACAGATACGCAGTATTTT.

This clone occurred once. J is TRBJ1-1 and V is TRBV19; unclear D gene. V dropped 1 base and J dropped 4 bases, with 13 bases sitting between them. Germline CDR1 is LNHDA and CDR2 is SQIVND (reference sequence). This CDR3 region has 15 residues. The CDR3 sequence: CASSIVRTRGTEAFF. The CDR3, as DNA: TGTGCCAGTAGTATAGTCCGGACCCGGGGCACTGAAGCTTTCTTT.

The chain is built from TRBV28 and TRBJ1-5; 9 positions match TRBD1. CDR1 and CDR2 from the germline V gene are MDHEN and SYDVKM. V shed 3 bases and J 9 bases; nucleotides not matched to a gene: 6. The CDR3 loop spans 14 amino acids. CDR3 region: CASSFGQGQRPQHF. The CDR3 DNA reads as TGTGCCAGCAGTTTCGGACAGGGGCAGAGGCCCCAGCATTTT. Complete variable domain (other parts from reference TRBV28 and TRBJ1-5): DVKVTQSSRYLVKRTGEKVFLECVQDMDHENMFWYRQDPGLGLRLIYFSYDVKMKEKGDIPEGYSVSREKKERFSLILESASTNQTSMYLCASSFGQGQRPQHFGDGTRLSIL.

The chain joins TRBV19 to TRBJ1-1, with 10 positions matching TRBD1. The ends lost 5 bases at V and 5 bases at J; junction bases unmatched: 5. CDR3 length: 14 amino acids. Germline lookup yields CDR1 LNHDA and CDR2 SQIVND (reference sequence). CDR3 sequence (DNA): TGTGCCAGTAGTGACAGGGGGCGAAGGACTGAAGCTTTCTTT. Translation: CASSDRGRRTEAFF.

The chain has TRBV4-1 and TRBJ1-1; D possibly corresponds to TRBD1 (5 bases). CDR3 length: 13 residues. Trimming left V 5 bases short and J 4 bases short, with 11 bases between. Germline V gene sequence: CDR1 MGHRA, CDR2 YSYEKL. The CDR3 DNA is TGCGCCAGCAGCTTCAGGGTTGGCACTGAAGCTTTCTTT. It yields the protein CASSFRVGTEAFF.

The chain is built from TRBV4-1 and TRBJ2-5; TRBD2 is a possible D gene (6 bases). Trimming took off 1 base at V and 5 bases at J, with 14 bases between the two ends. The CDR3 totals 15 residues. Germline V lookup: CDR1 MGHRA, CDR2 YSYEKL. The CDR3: CASSQGLAEGETQYF. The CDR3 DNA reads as TGCGCCAGCAGCCAAGGGTTAGCGGAGGGGGAGACCCAGTACTTC.

DNA for the CDR3: TGCGCCAGCAGCTTGAGTCAGGGGTATTATGGCTACACCTTC. This gives the protein CASSLSQGYYGYTF. The gene calls are TRBV5-1 and TRBJ1-2; perhaps TRBD1 as D (6 bases). Germline CDR1 is SGHRS and CDR2 is YFSETQ. This CDR3 has 14 residues. V shed 1 base and J shed 5 bases, with 12 bases lying between them.

As DNA, the CDR3 is TGTGCCATCAGTGAGGGGGCGTTCTACGAGCAGTACGTC. As protein: CAISEGAFYEQYV. The chain is built from TRBV10-3 and TRBJ2-7, with TRBD1 as a possible D gene (5 bases). In germline, CDR1 is ENHRY, CDR2 SYGVKD. The CDR3 has 13 residues. Between the trimmed V and J ends, which lost 2 bases and 3 bases, there was a span of 8 bases.

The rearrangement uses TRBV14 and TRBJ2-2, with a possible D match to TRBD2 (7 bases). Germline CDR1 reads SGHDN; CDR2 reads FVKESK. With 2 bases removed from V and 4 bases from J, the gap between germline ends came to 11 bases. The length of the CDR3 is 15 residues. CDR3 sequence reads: CASSQWGGGTGELFF. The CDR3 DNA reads TGTGCCAGCAGCCAATGGGGGGGCGGCACCGGGGAGCTGTTTTTT.

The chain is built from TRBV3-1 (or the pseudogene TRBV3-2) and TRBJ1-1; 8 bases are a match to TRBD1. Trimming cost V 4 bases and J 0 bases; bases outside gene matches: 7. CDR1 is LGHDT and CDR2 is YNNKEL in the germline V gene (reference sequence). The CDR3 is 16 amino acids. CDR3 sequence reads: CASSRRTGGLNTEAFF. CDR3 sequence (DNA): TGTGCCAGCAGCCGCAGAACAGGGGGGCTGAACACTGAAGCTTTCTTT.